The 20 T cell receptor beta chains below all came from one sample that was sequenced in a study of low-dose radiotherapy and immunotherapy resistance in tumors. As to time point: after trial treatment. Treatment meaning: LDRT plus nivolumab, ipilimumab, low-dose cyclophosphamide and aspirin (RACIN trial). Alpha- and beta-chain coverage of first-strand cDNA came from TRAV- and TRBV-specific primers. TCR amplification used roughly 20 PCR cycles, a constant-region primer and a V-primer adapter. TCRdb re-called the reads through MiXCR, storing one row per CDR3 protein. Among under 95,000 distinct CDR3 sequences listed, over 15% were seen once. The sequencing used PBMCs, collected after low-dose radiotherapy plus immunotherapy. The receptors come from a male donor with prostate cancer.

For this clonotype: With only one base between it and a far larger clone, this is likely a read error. The genes are TRBV30 and TRBJ2-7; D is possibly TRBD1 (5 bases). Deletions cut 4 bases from V and 7 bases from J, with 14 bases between. Germline CDR1 and CDR2: GTSNPN and SVGIG (reference sequence). This CDR3 is built from 12 residues. The DNA for the CDR3 is TGTGCCTGGACTGACAGATACAATGAGCAGTACTTC. Its protein is CAWTDRYNEQYF.

To note about this clonotype: Given a far larger clone just one base away, this is likely a sequencing read error. The CDR3 loop is CASSTEATGTDTQYF. The CDR3 DNA reads TGTGCCAGCAGCACGGAGGCGACCGGCACAGATACGCAGTATTTT. The rearrangement links TRBV5-6 to TRBJ2-3, with D maybe TRBD2 (5 bases). Germline assignment: CDR1 SGHDT and CDR2 YYEEEE. V was clipped by 4 bases and J by 1 base, with 13 bases between them. The CDR3 is 15 amino acids.

This clonotype appeared many times. This chain links TRBV5-1 with TRBJ2-1, with D possibly matching TRBD1 (8 bases). In germline, CDR1 is SGHRS, CDR2 YFSETQ. The V and J ends lost 5 bases and 7 bases respectively, with 19 bases between them. CDR3 length: 15 residues. The CDR3 DNA is TGCGCCAGCAGACCCGGACAGGGAGGGGTGAATGAGCAGTTCTTC. Its protein is CASRPGQGGVNEQFF.

The chain links TRBV20-1 to TRBJ1-2, with 9 bases fitting TRBD1. V shed 6 bases, J shed 4 bases, and the junction held 9 bases outside the gene matches. CDR3 size: 14 residues. Germline CDR1 is DFQATT and CDR2 is SNEGSKA (reference sequence). CDR3 coding DNA: TGCAGTGCCCGATCCGGGACAGGGAGCTATGGCTACACCTTC. It yields the protein CSARSGTGSYGYTF.

The chain employs TRBV6-6 and TRBJ1-1; 8 nucleotides line up with TRBD1. Germline loops: CDR1 MNHNY, CDR2 SVGAGI (reference sequence). The trim removed 5 bases at V and 4 bases at J, leaving 3 bases unmatched. The CDR3 contains 13 residues. The CDR3 nucleotides read TGTGCCAGCAGTACAGGGGGTGGCACTGAAGCTTTCTTT. It encodes CASSTGGGTEAFF.

This clonotype was observed at least ten times. The rearrangement links TRBV11-3 to TRBJ1-6; no definite D call. Looked up from germline, CDR1 is SGHNT and CDR2 is YENEEA. Trimming cost V 2 bases and J 10 bases, with 9 bases left between them. This CDR3 region has 13 residues. CDR3 DNA: TGTGCCAGCAGCTTAACTGGCGGGTCACCCCTCCACTTT. Its protein is CASSLTGGSPLHF.

Many counts were recorded for this clonotype. The rearrangement links TRBV20-1 to TRBJ2-1; no reliable D call. The CDR3 spans 16 residues. CDR1 DFQATT and CDR2 SNEGSKA come from the germline V gene (reference sequence). V lost 0 bases, J lost 3 bases, and 15 bases lay in between. In DNA, the CDR3 is TGCAGTGCTAGAGATCAATCCGAGGTGCGCTACAATGAGCAGTTCTTC. This codes for CSARDQSEVRYNEQFF.

This clonotype was seen at least ten times. This chain joins TRBV18 and TRBJ1-1, with unresolved D. Per germline, CDR1 KGHSH and CDR2 LQKENI. V lost 1 base, J lost 10 bases, and 16 bases lay in between. This CDR3 contains 14 residues. The CDR3 protein is CASSPRIENWGAFF. The CDR3 region has the DNA TGTGCCAGCTCACCACGAATAGAGAATTGGGGAGCTTTCTTT.

This clonotype has ten or more counts. CDR3 residues: CASSSLASANLGVDTQYF. DNA of the CDR3: TGTGCCAGCAGCTCCCTGGCAAGCGCCAACCTTGGGGTAGATACGCAGTATTTT. The rearrangement uses TRBV7-9 and TRBJ2-3; D gene unclear. Trimming pared 4 bases from V and 5 bases from J, leaving 25 bases between. Germline-derived CDR1 and CDR2 are SEHNR and FQNEAQ (reference sequence). The CDR3 is 18 residues long.

The table lists this clonotype with many counts. The V call is TRBV6-2 or TRBV6-3, the J call TRBJ2-3; TRBD2 might be the D (5 bases). V was trimmed by 5 bases and J by 1 base, leaving 13 bases between them. Germline V lookup: CDR1 MNHEY, CDR2 SVGEGT. The CDR3 totals 15 residues. The CDR3 is CASSDYGDGTDTQYF. CDR3 sequence (DNA): TGTGCCAGCAGTGACTATGGGGATGGCACAGATACGCAGTATTTT.

This clonotype has at least ten counts. V usage is TRBV18 and J usage is TRBJ2-1; perhaps TRBD2 as D (5 bases). The CDR3 contains 13 residues. In germline, CDR1 is KGHSH, CDR2 LQKENI. V was trimmed by 0 bases and J by 5 bases, leaving 5 bases between them. The CDR3 spells CASSPPADNEQFF. CDR3 sequence (DNA): TGTGCCAGCTCACCACCAGCGGACAATGAGCAGTTCTTC.

This clonotype was seen a few times. The chain couples TRBV9 to TRBJ2-3; 12 nucleotides line up with TRBD1. V lost 5 bases and J lost 1; bases outside the gene matches: 5. The V gene's germline CDR1 is SGDLS and CDR2 YYNGEE. The CDR3 is made up of 16 amino acids. CDR3 sequence (DNA): TGTGCCAGCAGTGGGGGACAGGGGGCGGGCACAGATACGCAGTATTTT. Amino acid sequence: CASSGGQGAGTDTQYF.

This clonotype appeared once. The chain joins TRBV20-1 to TRBJ2-7, with D tentatively TRBD2 (6 bases). The CDR3 runs to 12 residues. Germline V gives CDR1 DFQATT, CDR2 SNEGSKA (reference sequence). V lost 6 bases to trimming and J lost 7 bases, with 16 bases between them. CDR3 sequence: CSATGAVGEQYF. The CDR3 bases are TGCAGTGCCACGGGAGCAGTTGGTGAGCAGTACTTC.

This clonotype was detected ten times or more. The gene calls are TRBV14 and TRBJ1-2; no firm D call. The germline V gene encodes CDR1 SGHDN and CDR2 FVKESK. Trimming took off 0 bases at V and 1 base at J, with 18 bases between the two ends. The CDR3 runs to 18 residues. CDR3: CASSQESIAGFYNYGYTF. The CDR3 DNA reads TGTGCCAGCAGCCAAGAGTCGATCGCCGGGTTCTATAACTATGGCTACACCTTC.

This clonotype was seen ten or more times. The chain combines TRBV29-1 with TRBJ2-3; TRBD2 might be the D (6 bases). The V gene's germline CDR1 is SQVTM and CDR2 ANQGSEA. This CDR3 is 13 amino acids long. Trimming shortened V by 4 bases and J by 1 base, and 9 bases separated the two germline ends. DNA for the CDR3: TGCAGCGTTGCCGGGAGCCGCACAGATACGCAGTATTTT. Protein product: CSVAGSRTDTQYF.

The sample holds many counts of this clonotype. The chain uses TRBV18 and TRBJ2-5, with D maybe TRBD2 (6 bases). Germline loops: CDR1 KGHSH, CDR2 LQKENI. Trimming pared 8 bases from V and 0 bases from J, leaving 22 bases between. The CDR3 sequence is 17 residues long. CDR3 nucleotide sequence: TGTGCCAGCCACGGGGAGGTAACGATTTTTTACCAAGAGACCCAGTACTTC. This codes for CASHGEVTIFYQETQYF. The variable domain in full, with the rest retrieved from reference TRBV18 and TRBJ2-5, is NAGVMQNPRHLVRRRGQEARLRCSPMKGHSHVYWYRQLPEEGLKFMVYLQKENIIDESGMPKERFSAEFPKEGPSILRIQQVVRGDSAAYFCASHGEVTIFYQETQYFGPGTRLLVL.

Many counts were recorded for this clonotype. This chain connects TRBV7-2 to TRBJ2-7, with D uncertain. CDR1 is SGHTA, CDR2 FQGNSA, per germline. Trimming cost V 2 bases and J 5 bases, with 10 bases left between them. The CDR3 extends over 13 amino acids. Here the CDR3 DNA reads TGTGCCAGCAGCTTACTGCGAGTCAACGAGCAGTACTTC. Translating it yields CASSLLRVNEQYF.

This clonotype was counted many times. The chain joins TRBV7-9 to TRBJ2-2; TRBD2 agrees at 14 bases. The length of the CDR3 is 17 residues. Germline V gives CDR1 SEHNR, CDR2 FQNEAQ (reference sequence). Losses at the gene ends were 4 bases for V and 7 bases for J; bases not matched to a gene: 8. CDR3 residues: CASSSPGLAGVSGELFF. DNA for the CDR3: TGTGCCAGCAGCTCGCCGGGACTAGCGGGAGTCAGCGGGGAGCTGTTTTTT.

This clonotype was picked up many times. The genes are TRBV29-1 and TRBJ2-1; the D gene could be TRBD1 or TRBD2 (5 bases each). The germline V gene encodes CDR1 SQVTM and CDR2 ANQGSEA. V dropped 6 bases and J dropped 0 bases, with 15 bases sitting between them. The CDR3 is made up of 15 amino acids. CDR3 nucleotide sequence: TGCAGCGTCGCCGGGACGCCGAGCTCCTACAATGAGCAGTTCTTC. Encoded protein: CSVAGTPSSYNEQFF.

This clonotype was observed at least ten times. The chain is built from TRBV2 and TRBJ1-5; no clear D gene. V dropped 2 bases and J dropped 6 bases, with 17 bases sitting between them. From germline, CDR1 is SNHLY and CDR2 FYNNEI. There are 16 residues in the CDR3. The CDR3 spells CASSERRRTLGQPQHF. The CDR3 DNA reads as TGTGCCAGCAGTGAACGCCGACGGACCCTCGGTCAGCCCCAGCATTTT.